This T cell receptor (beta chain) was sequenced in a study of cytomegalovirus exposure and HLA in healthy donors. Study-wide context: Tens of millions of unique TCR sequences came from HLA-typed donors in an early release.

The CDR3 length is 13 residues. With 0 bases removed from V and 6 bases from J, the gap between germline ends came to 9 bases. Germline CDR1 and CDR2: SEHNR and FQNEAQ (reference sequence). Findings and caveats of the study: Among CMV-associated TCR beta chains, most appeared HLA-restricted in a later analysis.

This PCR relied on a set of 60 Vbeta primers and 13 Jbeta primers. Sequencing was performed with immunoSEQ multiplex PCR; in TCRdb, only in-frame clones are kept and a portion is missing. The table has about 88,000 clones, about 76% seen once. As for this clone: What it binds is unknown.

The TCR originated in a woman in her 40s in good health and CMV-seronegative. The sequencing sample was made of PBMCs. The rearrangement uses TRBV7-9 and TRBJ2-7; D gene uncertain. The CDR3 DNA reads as TGTGCCAGCAGCTTAGCGGCTGGAGCCGAGCAGTACTTC. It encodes CASSLAAGAEQYF.